A single sample gave rise to the 2 T cell receptor beta chains below, sequenced in a study of regulatory T cells in long-lasting Graves disease (dated by TCRdb to the early 2020s). The library was produced with multiplex PCR. Sequencing was carried out with an Illumina HiSeq 4000. To build TCR beta libraries, CDR3 regions were amplified by Arm-PCR using iRepertoire HTBI primers. The raw public reads went through TCRdb reprocessing: fastp at Q25, MiXCR clone calling, in-frame beta chains kept. Entries are consolidated by CDR3 protein sequence, retaining the most common genes and DNA. In this sample the table shows about 530,000 distinct CDR3 sequences, about 16% of which occur a single time. Around 25% of the sample comes from the top ten. The time point label for this specimen denotes: newly diagnosed GD, antithyroid drugs for less than 3 months. For both TCR sequencing and RNA sequencing, RNA was extracted from PBMCs in TRIzol.

These sequences were also reported in another study, on T cells in Graves' hyperthyroidism and ophthalmopathy.

The source was peripheral blood mononuclear cells (PBMCs), collected at new diagnosis, from a patient treated with antithyroid drugs. The source is a woman aged 35-60 years with Graves disease. Donor details come from another sample of the same person, matched by shared clones.

The chain employs TRBV10-1 and TRBJ2-1; D unclear. The CDR3 contains 16 residues. The germline CDR1 and CDR2 sequences are WNHNN and SYGVQD (reference sequence). V dropped 0 bases and J dropped 0 bases, with 9 bases sitting between them. In DNA form, the CDR3 reads TGCGCCAGCAGTGAGTCGCAGATCAGCTCCTACAATGAGCAGTTCTTC. It codes for CASSESQISSYNEQFF.

This clonotype was counted between two and nine times. The rearrangement joins TRBV6-1 to TRBJ2-7; D may match TRBD1 or TRBD2 (5 bases each). The V end lost 7 bases, the J end lost 2 bases, and 12 bases lay between the germline ends. This CDR3 comprises 13 residues. Germline loops: CDR1 MNHNS, CDR2 SASEGT. The CDR3 protein is CASTRELTYEQYF. In nucleotides, the CDR3 is TGTGCCAGCACCAGGGAGCTTACCTACGAGCAGTACTTC.